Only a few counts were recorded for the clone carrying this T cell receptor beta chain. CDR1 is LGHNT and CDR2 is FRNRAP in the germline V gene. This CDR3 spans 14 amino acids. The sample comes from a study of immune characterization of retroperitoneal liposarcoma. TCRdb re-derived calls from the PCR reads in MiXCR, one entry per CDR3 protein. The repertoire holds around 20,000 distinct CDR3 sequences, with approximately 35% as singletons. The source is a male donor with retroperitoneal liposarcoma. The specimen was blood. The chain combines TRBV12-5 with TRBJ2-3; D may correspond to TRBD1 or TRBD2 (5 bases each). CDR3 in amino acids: CATSGQGGTDTQYF. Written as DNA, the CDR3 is TGTGCCACTAGTGGTCAGGGAGGCACAGATACGCAGTATTTT.